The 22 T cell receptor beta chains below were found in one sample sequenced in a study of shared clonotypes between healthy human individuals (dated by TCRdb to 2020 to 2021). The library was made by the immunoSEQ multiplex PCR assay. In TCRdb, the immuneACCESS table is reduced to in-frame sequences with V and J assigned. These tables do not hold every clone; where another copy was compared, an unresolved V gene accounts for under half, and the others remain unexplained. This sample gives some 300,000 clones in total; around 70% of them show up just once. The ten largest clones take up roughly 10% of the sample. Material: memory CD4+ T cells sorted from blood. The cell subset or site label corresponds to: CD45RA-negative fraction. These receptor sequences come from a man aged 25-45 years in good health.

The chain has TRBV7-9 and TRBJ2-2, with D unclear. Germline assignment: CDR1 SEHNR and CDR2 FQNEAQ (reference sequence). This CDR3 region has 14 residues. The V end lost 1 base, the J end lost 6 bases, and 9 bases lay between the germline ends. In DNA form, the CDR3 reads TGTGCCAGCAGCTTAGTTGGGTACGCCGGGGAGCTGTTTTTT. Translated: CASSLVGYAGELFF.

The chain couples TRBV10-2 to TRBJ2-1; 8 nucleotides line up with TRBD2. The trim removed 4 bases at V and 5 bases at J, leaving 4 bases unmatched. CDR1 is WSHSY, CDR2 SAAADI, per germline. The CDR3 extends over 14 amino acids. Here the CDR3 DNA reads TGCGCCAGCAGTGTAACGGGAGGGAACAATGAGCAGTTCTTC. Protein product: CASSVTGGNNEQFF.

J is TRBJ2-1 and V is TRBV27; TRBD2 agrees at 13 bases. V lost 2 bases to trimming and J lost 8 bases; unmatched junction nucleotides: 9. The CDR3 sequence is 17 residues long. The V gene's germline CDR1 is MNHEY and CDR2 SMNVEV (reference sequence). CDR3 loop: CASSLPWTSGRVDEQFF. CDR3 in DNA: TGTGCCAGCAGTTTACCCTGGACTAGCGGGAGAGTAGATGAGCAGTTCTTC.

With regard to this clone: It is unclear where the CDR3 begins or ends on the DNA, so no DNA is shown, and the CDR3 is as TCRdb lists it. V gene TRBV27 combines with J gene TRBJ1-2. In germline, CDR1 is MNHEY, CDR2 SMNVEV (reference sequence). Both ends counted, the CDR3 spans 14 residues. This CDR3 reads CASSFGEGNYGYTF.

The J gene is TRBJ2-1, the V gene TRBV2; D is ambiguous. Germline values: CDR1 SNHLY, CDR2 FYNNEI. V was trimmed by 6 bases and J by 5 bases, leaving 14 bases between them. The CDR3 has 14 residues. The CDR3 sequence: CASRTFPTNNEQFF. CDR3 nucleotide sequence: TGTGCCAGCAGAACGTTCCCGACCAACAATGAGCAGTTCTTC. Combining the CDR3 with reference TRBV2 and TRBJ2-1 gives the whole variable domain EPEVTQTPSHQVTQMGQEVILRCVPISNHLYFYWYRQILGQKVEFLVSFYNNEISEKSEIFDDQFSVERPDGSNFTLKIRSTKLEDSAMYFCASRTFPTNNEQFFGPGTRLTVL.

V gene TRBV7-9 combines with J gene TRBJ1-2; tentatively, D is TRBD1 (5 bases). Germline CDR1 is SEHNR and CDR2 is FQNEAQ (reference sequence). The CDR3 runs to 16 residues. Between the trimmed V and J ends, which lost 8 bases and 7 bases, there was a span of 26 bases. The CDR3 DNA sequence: TGTGCCAGCCGCAATGGGACTCGCCGGCGATTGGGTGGCTACACCTTC. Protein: CASRNGTRRRLGGYTF.

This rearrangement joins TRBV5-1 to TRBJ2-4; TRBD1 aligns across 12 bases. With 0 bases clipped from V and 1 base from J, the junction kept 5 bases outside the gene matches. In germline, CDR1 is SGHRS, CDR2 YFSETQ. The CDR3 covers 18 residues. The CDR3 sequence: CASSLVGTGGRAKNIQYF. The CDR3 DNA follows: TGCGCCAGCAGCTTGGTCGGGACAGGGGGCAGGGCCAAAAACATTCAGTACTTC.

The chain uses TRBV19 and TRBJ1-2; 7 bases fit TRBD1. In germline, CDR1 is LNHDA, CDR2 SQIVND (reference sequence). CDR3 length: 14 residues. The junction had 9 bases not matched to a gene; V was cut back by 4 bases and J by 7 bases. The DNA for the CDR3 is TGTGCCAGTAGTACCACGGGACAGTTCTCTGGCTACACCTTC. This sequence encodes CASSTTGQFSGYTF.

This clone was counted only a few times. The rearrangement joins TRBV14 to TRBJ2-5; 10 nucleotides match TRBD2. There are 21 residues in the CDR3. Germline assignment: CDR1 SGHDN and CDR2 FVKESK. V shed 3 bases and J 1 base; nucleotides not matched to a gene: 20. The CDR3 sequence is CASSQIGLLRTSGTLQETQYF. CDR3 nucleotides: TGTGCCAGCAGCCAGATCGGCCTGCTGCGGACTAGCGGCACCCTCCAAGAGACCCAGTACTTC.

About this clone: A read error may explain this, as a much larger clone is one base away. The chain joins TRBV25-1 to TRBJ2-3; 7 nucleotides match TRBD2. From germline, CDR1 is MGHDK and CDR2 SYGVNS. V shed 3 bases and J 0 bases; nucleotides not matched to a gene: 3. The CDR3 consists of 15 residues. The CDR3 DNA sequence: TGTGCCAGCAGTGACAATAGCGGGAGCACAGATACGCAGTATTTT. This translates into CASSDNSGSTDTQYF. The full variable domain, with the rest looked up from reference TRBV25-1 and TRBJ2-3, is EADIYQTPRYLVIGTGKKITLECSQTMGHDKMYWYQQDPGMELHLIHYSYGVNSTEKGDLSSESTVSRIRTEHFPLTLESARPSHTSQYLCASSDNSGSTDTQYFGPGTRLTVL.

CDR3 DNA: TGTGCCATCAGTGGCCCGAGGCAATCCTACGAGCAGTACTTC. This encodes CAISGPRQSYEQYF. The chain carries TRBV10-3 and TRBJ2-7; no firm D call. The V gene lost 4 bases and the J gene lost 1 base, with 11 bases spanning the gap. This CDR3 region has 14 residues. In germline, CDR1 is ENHRY, CDR2 SYGVKD.

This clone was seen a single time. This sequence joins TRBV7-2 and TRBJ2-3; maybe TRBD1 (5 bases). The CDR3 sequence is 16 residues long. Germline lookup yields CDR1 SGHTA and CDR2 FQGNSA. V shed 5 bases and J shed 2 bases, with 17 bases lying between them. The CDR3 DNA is TGTGCCAGCAGCCGTACCAGGCGGACAAACACAGATACGCAGTATTTT. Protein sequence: CASSRTRRTNTDTQYF.

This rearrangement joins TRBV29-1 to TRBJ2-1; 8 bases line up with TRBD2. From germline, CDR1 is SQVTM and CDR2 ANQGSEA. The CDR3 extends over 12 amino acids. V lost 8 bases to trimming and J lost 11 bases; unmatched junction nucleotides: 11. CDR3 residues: CSYSAGDPQQFF. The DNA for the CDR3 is TGCAGCTATTCAGCGGGGGACCCTCAGCAGTTCTTC.

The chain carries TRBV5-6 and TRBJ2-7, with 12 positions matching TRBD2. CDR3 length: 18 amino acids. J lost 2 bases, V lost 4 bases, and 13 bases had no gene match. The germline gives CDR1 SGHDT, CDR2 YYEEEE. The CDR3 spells CASSETGGRTSGTYEQYF. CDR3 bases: TGTGCCAGCAGCGAAACAGGGGGAAGGACTAGCGGGACCTACGAGCAGTACTTC.

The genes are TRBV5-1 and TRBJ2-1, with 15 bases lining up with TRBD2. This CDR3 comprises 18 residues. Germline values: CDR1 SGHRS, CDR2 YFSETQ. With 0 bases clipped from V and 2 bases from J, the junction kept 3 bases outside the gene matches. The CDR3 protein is CASSLGGLAGGTYNEQFF. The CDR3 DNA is TGCGCCAGCAGCTTGGGGGGACTAGCGGGAGGTACCTACAATGAGCAGTTCTTC.

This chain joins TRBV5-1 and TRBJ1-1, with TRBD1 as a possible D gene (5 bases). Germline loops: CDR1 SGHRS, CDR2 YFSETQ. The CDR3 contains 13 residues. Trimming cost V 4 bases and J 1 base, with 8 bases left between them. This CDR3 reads CASSPGKNTEAFF. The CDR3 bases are TGCGCCAGCAGCCCAGGGAAGAACACTGAAGCTTTCTTT.

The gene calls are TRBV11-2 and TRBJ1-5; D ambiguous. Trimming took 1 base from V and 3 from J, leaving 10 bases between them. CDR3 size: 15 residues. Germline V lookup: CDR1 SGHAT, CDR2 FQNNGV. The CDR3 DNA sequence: TGTGCCAGCAGCTTAGCGCTACAACCCAATCAGCCCCAGCATTTT. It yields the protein CASSLALQPNQPQHF. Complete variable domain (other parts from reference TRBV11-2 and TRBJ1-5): EAGVAQSPRYKIIEKRQSVAFWCNPISGHATLYWYQQILGQGPKLLIQFQNNGVVDDSQLPKDRFSAERLKGVDSTLKIQPAKLEDSAVYLCASSLALQPNQPQHFGDGTRLSIL.

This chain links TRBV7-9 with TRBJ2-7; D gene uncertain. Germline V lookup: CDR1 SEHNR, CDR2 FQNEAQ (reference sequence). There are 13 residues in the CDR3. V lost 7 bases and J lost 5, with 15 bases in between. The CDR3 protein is CASTADRYHEQYF. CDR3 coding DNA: TGTGCCAGCACCGCGGATCGGTATCACGAGCAGTACTTC.

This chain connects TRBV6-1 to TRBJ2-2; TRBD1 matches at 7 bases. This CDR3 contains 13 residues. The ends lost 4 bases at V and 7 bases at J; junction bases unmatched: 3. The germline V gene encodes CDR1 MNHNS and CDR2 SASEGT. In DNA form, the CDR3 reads TGTGCCAGCAGTGCCGGACAGGTCGGGGAGCTGTTTTTT. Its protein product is CASSAGQVGELFF.

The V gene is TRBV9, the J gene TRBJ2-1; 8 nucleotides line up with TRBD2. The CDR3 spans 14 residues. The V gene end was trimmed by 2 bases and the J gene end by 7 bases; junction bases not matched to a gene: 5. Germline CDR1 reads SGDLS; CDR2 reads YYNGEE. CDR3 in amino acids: CASSVSGRGNEQFF. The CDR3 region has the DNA TGTGCCAGCAGCGTGAGCGGGAGAGGGAATGAGCAGTTCTTC.

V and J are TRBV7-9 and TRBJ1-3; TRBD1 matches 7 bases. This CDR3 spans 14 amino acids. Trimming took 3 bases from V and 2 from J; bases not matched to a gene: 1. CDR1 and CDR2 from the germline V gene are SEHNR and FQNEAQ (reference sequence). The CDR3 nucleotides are TGTGCCAGCAGCTTGCAGGGGGCTGGAAACACCATATATTTT. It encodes CASSLQGAGNTIYF.

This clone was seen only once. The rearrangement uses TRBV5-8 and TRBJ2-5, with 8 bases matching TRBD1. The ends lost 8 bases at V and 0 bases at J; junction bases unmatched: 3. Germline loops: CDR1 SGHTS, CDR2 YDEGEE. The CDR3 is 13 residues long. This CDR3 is CASMDRDQETQYF. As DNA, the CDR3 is TGTGCCAGTATGGACAGGGACCAAGAGACCCAGTACTTC. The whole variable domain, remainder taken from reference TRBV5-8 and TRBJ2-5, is EAGVTQSPTHLIKTRGQQATLRCSPISGHTSVYWYQQALGLGLQFLLWYDEGEERNRGNFPPRFSGRQFPNYSSELNVNALELEDSALYLCASMDRDQETQYFGPGTRLLVL.